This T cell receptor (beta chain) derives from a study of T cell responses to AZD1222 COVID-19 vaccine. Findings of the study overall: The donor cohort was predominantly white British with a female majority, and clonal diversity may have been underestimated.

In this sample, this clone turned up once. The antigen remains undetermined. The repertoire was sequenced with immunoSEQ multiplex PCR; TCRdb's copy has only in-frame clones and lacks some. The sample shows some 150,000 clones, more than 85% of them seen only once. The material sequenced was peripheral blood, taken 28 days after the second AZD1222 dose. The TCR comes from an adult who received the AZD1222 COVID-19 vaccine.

CDR3 amino acids: CSASRDPNTEAFF. The CDR3 DNA is TGCAGTGCTAGTAGGGACCCGAACACTGAAGCTTTCTTT. V and J are TRBV20-1 and TRBJ1-1, with D possibly being TRBD1 (5 bases). The CDR3 extends over 13 amino acids. V was clipped by 3 bases and J by 1 base, with 9 bases between them. CDR1 and CDR2 from the germline V gene are DFQATT and SNEGSKA (reference sequence).